This T cell receptor (beta chain) was retrieved from a study of beta chain features in type 1 diabetes. This clone was counted between two and nine times. Its antigen is not known. General study points: Moderate yet significant TCRB CDR3 shortening was seen in Type 1 diabetes patients in all four CD4+ subsets.

CDR3 length: 13 amino acids. The germline V gene has CDR1 SGHRS and CDR2 YFSETQ. The V end lost 4 bases, the J end lost 8 bases, and 13 bases lay between the germline ends. The investigators reverse transcribed all of the isolated RNA, so they sequenced expressed TCRB transcripts. TCRdb keeps only in-frame clones here, not all; method: immunoSEQ multiplex PCR. Here the sample spans under 350,000 clones, roughly an eighth being singletons. The TCR comes from a young man with type 1 diabetes. Specimen: naive CD4+ T cells from blood. This chain connects TRBV5-1 to TRBJ2-1; D perhaps matches TRBD2 (6 bases). The CDR3 nucleotides read TGCGCCAGCAGCCTTAACCGGGACTATGAGCAGTTCTTC. Translated: CASSLNRDYEQFF. Full variable domain (remainder filled in from reference TRBV5-1 and TRBJ2-1): KAGVTQTPRYLIKTRGQQVTLSCSPISGHRSVSWYQQTPGQGLQFLFEYFSETQRNKGNFPGRFSGRQFSNSRSEMNVSTLELGDSALYLCASSLNRDYEQFFGPGTRLTVL.